These 8 T cell receptor beta chains came from one sample sequenced in a study of cytomegalovirus exposure and HLA in healthy donors. Researchers ran the PCR with 60 Vbeta and 13 Jbeta primers. Using immunoSEQ multiplex PCR, the repertoire was profiled, and TCRdb retains in-frame clones only, with some absent. The sample records 150,000 to 200,000 clones, under 85% being singletons. The sequenced sample consisted of PBMCs. These TCRs come from a man between 50 and 59 years old in good health and CMV-seropositive.

This chain links TRBV9 with TRBJ1-1; 8 bases map to TRBD1. The CDR3 has 13 residues. The germline gives CDR1 SGDLS, CDR2 YYNGEE. V shed 7 bases, J shed 6 bases, and the junction held 8 bases outside the gene matches. The CDR3 here is CASGSDRDSEAFF. CDR3 coding DNA: TGTGCCAGCGGCTCGGACAGGGACTCTGAAGCTTTCTTT.

The chain combines TRBV20-1 with TRBJ2-5; D perhaps matches TRBD2 (7 bases). CDR1 DFQATT and CDR2 SNEGSKA come from the germline V gene (reference sequence). The CDR3 loop spans 11 amino acids. Trimming pared 6 bases from V and 5 bases from J, leaving 10 bases between. The CDR3 coding sequence is TGCAGTGCGGCGGGGGCTGAGACCCAGTACTTC. Protein product: CSAAGAETQYF.

This clone was observed a single time. The chain carries TRBV30 and TRBJ2-7; 8 nucleotides match TRBD1. Losses at the gene ends were 5 bases for V and 3 bases for J; bases not matched to a gene: 3. The germline gives CDR1 GTSNPN, CDR2 SVGIG (reference sequence). The CDR3 consists of 12 residues. CDR3 loop: CAWDDRGYEQYF. CDR3 DNA sequence: TGTGCCTGGGACGACAGGGGCTACGAGCAGTACTTC.

The chain combines TRBV6-1 with TRBJ2-5; D not certain. Germline-derived CDR1 and CDR2 are MNHNS and SASEGT. The CDR3 sequence is 13 residues long. V gave up 4 bases and J gave up 1 base, with 7 bases separating them. CDR3 loop: CASSATAQETQYF. The CDR3 DNA follows: TGTGCCAGCAGTGCTACAGCCCAAGAGACCCAGTACTTC.

The chain uses TRBV7-9 and TRBJ2-7; D perhaps matches TRBD1 (5 bases). V was clipped by 5 bases and J by 7 bases, with 18 bases between them. The CDR3 covers 14 residues. The V gene's germline CDR1 is SEHNR and CDR2 FQNEAQ (reference sequence). The CDR3 sequence: CASSPPVGAREQYF. CDR3 nucleotide sequence: TGTGCCAGCAGCCCCCCCGTTGGGGCGCGGGAGCAGTACTTC.

The CDR3, as DNA: TGTGCCTGGTCGGGGGCCGGGGAGCTGTTTTTT. Residues: CAWSGAGELFF. V is TRBV30 and J is TRBJ2-2; maybe TRBD2 (6 bases). With 5 bases removed from V and 6 bases from J, the gap between germline ends came to 7 bases. The length of the CDR3 is 11 residues. Germline loops: CDR1 GTSNPN, CDR2 SVGIG (reference sequence).

The chain is built from TRBV9 and TRBJ1-1, with D possibly being TRBD1 (6 bases). The CDR3 length is 15 residues. Germline lookup yields CDR1 SGDLS and CDR2 YYNGEE. Between the trimmed V and J ends, which lost 0 bases and 6 bases, there was a span of 15 bases. The CDR3 here is CASSVAITGLPEAFF. For the CDR3, the DNA is TGTGCCAGCAGCGTAGCTATAACAGGGTTACCTGAAGCTTTCTTT.

The gene calls are TRBV7-8 and TRBJ1-1, with D unresolved. The germline V and J ends were trimmed by 1 base and 3 bases, with 15 bases remaining between them. The CDR3 has 16 amino acids. Germline assignment: CDR1 SGHVS and CDR2 FQNEAQ. The CDR3 sequence is CASSLDGTSRYTEAFF. The CDR3 nucleotides are TGTGCCAGCAGCTTAGATGGTACTTCACGGTACACTGAAGCTTTCTTT.